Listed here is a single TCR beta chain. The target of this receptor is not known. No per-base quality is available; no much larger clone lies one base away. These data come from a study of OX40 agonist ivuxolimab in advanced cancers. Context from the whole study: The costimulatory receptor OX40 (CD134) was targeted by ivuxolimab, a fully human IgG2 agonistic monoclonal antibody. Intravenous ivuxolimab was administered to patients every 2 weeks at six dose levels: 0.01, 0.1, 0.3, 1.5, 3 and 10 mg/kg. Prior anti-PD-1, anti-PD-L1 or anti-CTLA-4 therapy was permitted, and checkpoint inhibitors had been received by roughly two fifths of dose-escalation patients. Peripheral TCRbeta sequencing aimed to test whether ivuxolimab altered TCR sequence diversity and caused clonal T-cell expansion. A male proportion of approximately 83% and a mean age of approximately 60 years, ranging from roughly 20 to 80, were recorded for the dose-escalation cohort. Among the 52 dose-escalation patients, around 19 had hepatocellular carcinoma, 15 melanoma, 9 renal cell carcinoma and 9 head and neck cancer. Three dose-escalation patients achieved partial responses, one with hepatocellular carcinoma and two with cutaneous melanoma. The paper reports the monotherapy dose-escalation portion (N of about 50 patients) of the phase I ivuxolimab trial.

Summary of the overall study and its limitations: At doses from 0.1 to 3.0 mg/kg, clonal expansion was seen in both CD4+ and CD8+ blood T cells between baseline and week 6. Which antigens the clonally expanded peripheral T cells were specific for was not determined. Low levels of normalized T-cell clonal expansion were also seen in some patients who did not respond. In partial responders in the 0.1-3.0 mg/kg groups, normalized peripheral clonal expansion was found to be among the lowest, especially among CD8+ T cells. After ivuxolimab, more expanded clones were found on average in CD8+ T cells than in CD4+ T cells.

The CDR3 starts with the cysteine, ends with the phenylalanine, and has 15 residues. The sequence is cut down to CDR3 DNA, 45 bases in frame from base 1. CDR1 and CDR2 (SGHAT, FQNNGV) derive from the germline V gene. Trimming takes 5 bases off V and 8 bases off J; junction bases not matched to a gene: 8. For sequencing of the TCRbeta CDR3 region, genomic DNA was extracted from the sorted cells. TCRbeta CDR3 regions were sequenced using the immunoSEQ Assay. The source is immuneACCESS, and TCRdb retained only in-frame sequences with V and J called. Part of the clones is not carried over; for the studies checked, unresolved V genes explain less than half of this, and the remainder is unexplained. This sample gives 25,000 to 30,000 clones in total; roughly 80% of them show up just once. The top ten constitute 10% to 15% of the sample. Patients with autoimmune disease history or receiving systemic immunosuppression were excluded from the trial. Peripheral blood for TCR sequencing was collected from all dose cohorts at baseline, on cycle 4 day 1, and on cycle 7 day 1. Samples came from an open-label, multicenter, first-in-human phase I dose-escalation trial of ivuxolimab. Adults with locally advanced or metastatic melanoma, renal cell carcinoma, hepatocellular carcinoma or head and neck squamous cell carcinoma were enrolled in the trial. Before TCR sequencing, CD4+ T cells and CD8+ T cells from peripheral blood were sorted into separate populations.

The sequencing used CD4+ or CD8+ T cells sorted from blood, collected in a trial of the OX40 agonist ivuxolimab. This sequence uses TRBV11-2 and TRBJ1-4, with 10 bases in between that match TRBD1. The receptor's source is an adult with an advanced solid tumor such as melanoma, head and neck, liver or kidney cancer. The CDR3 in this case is CASSRPGQGTEKLFF. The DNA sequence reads TGTGCCAGCAGCCGACCGGGACAGGGGACGGAAAAACTGTTTTTT. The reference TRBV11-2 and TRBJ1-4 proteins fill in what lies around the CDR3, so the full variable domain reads EAGVAQSPRYKIIEKRQSVAFWCNPISGHATLYWYQQILGQGPKLLIQFQNNGVVDDSQLPKDRFSAERLKGVDSTLKIQPAKLEDSAVYLCASSRPGQGTEKLFFGSGTQLSVL.